These 5 T cell receptor beta chains were sequenced from one sample in a study of PD-1 blockade in classical Hodgkin lymphoma (dated by TCRdb to about 2020). The sample's time point label is to be understood as: cycle 2 day 1 (C2D1) of nivolumab. Relapse after autologous stem cell transplantation had occurred in all trial patients, and cohorts A, B and C were distinguished by prior brentuximab vedotin exposure. Libraries came from the immunoSEQ multiplex PCR assay. Entries here come from immuneACCESS through TCRdb and include only in-frame sequences with V and J called. Some clones fail to appear in such tables; in the studies checked, an unresolved V gene covers under half of the shortfall, and the cause of the remainder is unknown. The sample has about 110,000 clones on record, nearly 90% of them singletons. 20% of the sample is in the top ten clones. The specimen comprised peripheral blood mononuclear cells (PBMCs), sampled before the second cycle of nivolumab. The receptor set was obtained from a human donor with classical Hodgkin lymphoma.

V is TRBV7-9 and J is TRBJ1-1; 7 bases are shared with TRBD1. The ends lost 8 bases at V and 0 bases at J; junction bases unmatched: 6. The V gene's germline CDR1 is SEHNR and CDR2 FQNEAQ (reference sequence). CDR3 length: 14 amino acids. The CDR3 bases are TGTGCCAGCGATAGGGGGCCTCTGAACACTGAAGCTTTCTTT. This encodes CASDRGPLNTEAFF.

The V call is TRBV7-9, the J call TRBJ2-5; 7 bases match TRBD1. The CDR3 spans 13 residues. Trimming removed 5 bases from V and 1 base from J; junction bases left unmatched: 1. Germline CDR1 is SEHNR and CDR2 is FQNEAQ (reference sequence). The CDR3 nucleotides read TGTGCCAGCAGCCGGGACAGCCAAGAGACCCAGTACTTC. Protein: CASSRDSQETQYF.

In its sample, this clone was seen once. V usage is TRBV27 and J usage is TRBJ2-3, with no clear D. With 4 bases removed from V and 0 bases from J, the gap between germline ends came to 11 bases. This CDR3 region has 15 residues. The V gene's germline CDR1 is MNHEY and CDR2 SMNVEV (reference sequence). The CDR3 sequence: CASSSWSASTDTQYF. In DNA form, the CDR3 reads TGTGCCAGCAGTTCCTGGTCCGCTAGCACAGATACGCAGTATTTT.

The chain has TRBV5-8 and TRBJ1-2; D may be TRBD1 (6 bases). The ends were cut back, 5 bases at V and 8 bases at J, with 16 bases in the middle. Germline CDR1 reads SGHTS; CDR2 reads YDEGEE. CDR3 length: 13 amino acids. DNA for the CDR3: TGTGCCAGCAGTATGCTGGGGGCGGGGGGCTACACCTTC. Amino acid sequence: CASSMLGAGGYTF. Variable domain in full (rest from reference TRBV5-8 and TRBJ1-2): EAGVTQSPTHLIKTRGQQATLRCSPISGHTSVYWYQQALGLGLQFLLWYDEGEERNRGNFPPRFSGRQFPNYSSELNVNALELEDSALYLCASSMLGAGGYTFGSGTRLTVV.

This clone has only one observation. The chain couples TRBV11-2 to TRBJ2-7, with no clear D. Germline CDR1 SGHAT, CDR2 FQNNGV. The CDR3 totals 14 residues. The V gene lost 0 bases and the J gene lost 3 bases, with 9 bases spanning the gap. The CDR3 here is CASSLDGSIYEQYF. CDR3 nucleotides: TGTGCCAGCAGCTTAGATGGGTCTATCTACGAGCAGTACTTC.